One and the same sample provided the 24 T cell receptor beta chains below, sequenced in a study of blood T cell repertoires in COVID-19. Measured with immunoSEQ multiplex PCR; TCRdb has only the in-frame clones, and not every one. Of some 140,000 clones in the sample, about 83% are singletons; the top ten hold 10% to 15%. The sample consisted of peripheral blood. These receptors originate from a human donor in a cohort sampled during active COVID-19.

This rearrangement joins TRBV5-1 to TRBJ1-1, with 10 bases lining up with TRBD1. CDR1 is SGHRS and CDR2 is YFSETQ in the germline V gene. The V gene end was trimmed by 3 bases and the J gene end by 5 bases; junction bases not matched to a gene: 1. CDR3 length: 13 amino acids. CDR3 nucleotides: TGCGCCAGCAGCTGGACAGGGGGGACTGAAGCTTTCTTT. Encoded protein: CASSWTGGTEAFF.

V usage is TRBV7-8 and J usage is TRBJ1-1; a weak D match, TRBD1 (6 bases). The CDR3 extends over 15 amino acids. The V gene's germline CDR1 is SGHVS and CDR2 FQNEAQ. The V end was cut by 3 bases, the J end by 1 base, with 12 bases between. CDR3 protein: CASSFGQYGNTEAFF. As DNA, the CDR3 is TGTGCCAGCAGCTTTGGACAGTATGGGAACACTGAAGCTTTCTTT.

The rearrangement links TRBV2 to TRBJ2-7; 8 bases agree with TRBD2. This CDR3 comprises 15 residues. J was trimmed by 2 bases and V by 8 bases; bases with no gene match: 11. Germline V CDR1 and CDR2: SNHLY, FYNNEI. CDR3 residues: CASPEGGGGTYEQYF. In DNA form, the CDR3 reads TGTGCCAGCCCAGAGGGGGGCGGGGGGACCTACGAGCAGTACTTC.

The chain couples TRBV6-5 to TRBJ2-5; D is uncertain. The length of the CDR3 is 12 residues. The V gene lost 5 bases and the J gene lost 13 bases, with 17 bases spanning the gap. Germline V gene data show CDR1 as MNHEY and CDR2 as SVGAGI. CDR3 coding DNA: TGTGCCAGCAGTCCTAATCCGGGTTTCACGTACTTC. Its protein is CASSPNPGFTYF.

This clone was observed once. The CDR3: CASSVGQGWYEQYF. Here the CDR3 DNA reads TGTGCCAGCAGTGTCGGACAGGGGTGGTACGAGCAGTACTTC. V and J are TRBV28 and TRBJ2-7; 9 bases map to TRBD1. Germline V gene data show CDR1 as MDHEN and CDR2 as SYDVKM. V lost 5 bases to trimming and J lost 4 bases; unmatched junction nucleotides: 6. The CDR3 extends over 14 amino acids.

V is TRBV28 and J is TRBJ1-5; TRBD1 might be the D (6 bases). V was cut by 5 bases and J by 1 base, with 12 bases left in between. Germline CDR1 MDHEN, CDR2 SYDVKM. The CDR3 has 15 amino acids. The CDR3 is CASSRQGLSNQPQHF. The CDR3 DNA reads TGTGCCAGCAGTCGTCAGGGGTTGAGCAATCAGCCCCAGCATTTT.

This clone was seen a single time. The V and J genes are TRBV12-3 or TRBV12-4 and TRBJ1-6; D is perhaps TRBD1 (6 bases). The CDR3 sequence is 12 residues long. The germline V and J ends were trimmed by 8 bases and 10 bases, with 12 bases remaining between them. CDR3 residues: CASLQGGSPLHF. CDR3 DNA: TGTGCCAGCCTACAGGGCGGATCACCCCTCCACTTT.

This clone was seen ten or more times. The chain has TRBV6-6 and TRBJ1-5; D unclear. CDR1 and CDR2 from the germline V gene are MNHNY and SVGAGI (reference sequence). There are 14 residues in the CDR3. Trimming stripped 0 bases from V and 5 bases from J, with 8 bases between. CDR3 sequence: CASSYSEVDQPQHF. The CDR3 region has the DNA TGTGCCAGCAGTTACTCGGAGGTCGATCAGCCCCAGCATTTT.

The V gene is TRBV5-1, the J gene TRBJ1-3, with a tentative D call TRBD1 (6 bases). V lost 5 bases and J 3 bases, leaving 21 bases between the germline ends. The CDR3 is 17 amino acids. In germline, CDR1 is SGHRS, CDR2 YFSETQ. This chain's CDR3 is CASSHTDSLNDGNTIYF. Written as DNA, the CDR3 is TGCGCCAGCAGTCACACGGACAGTTTGAATGATGGAAACACCATATATTTT.

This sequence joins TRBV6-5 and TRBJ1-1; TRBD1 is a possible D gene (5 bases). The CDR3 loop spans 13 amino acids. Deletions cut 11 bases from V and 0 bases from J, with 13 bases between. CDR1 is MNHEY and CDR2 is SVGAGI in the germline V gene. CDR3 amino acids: CAHSAGVNTEAFF. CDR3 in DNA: TGTGCCCACAGCGCGGGGGTGAACACTGAAGCTTTCTTT.

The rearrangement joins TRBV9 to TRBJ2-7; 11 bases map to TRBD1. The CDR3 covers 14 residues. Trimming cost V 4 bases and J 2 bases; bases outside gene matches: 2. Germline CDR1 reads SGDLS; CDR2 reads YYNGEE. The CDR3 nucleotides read TGTGCCAGCAGCACGGGACAGGGGGCCTACGAGCAGTACTTC. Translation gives CASSTGQGAYEQYF.

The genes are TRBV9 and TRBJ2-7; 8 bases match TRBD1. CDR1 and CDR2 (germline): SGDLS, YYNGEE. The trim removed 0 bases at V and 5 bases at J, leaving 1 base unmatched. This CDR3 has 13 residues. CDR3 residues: CASSVEQGDEQYF. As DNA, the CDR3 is TGTGCCAGCAGCGTAGAACAGGGGGACGAGCAGTACTTC.

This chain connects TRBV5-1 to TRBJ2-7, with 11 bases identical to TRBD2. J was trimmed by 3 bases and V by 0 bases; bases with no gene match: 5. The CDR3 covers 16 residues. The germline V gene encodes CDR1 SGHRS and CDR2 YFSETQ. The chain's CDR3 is CASSLAQTSGDYEQYF. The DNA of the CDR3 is TGCGCCAGCAGCTTGGCCCAGACTAGCGGGGACTACGAGCAGTACTTC.

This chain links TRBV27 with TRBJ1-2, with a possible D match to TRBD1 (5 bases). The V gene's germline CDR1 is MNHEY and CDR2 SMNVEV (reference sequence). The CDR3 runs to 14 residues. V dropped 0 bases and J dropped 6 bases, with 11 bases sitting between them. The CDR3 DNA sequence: TGTGCCAGCAGTTTATCGGGGCAGGGCGATGGCTACACCTTC. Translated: CASSLSGQGDGYTF.

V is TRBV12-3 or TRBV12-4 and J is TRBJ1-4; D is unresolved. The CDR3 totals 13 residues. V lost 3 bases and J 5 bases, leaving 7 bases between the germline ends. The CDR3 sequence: CASSLATNEKLFF. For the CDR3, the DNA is TGTGCCAGCAGTTTGGCCACAAATGAAAAACTGTTTTTT.

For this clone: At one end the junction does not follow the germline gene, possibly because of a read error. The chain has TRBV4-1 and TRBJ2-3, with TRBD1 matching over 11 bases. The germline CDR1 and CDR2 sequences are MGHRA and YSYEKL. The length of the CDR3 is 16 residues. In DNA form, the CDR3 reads TGCGCCAGCAGCCAAGTTAGGACAGGGGGCACGGATACGCAGTATTTT. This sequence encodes CASSQVRTGGTDTQYF.

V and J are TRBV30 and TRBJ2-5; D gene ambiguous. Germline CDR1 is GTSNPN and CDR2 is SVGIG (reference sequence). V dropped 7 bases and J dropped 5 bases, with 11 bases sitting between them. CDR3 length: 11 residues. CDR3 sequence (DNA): TGTGCCTCTACTACTTGGGAGACCCAGTACTTC. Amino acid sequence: CASTTWETQYF.

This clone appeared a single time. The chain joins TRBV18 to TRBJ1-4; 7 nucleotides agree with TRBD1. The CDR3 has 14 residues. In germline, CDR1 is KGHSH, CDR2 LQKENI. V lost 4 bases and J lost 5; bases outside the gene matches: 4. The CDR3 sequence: CASSQGQQNEKLFF. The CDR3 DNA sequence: TGTGCCAGCTCACAGGGACAGCAAAATGAAAAACTGTTTTTT.

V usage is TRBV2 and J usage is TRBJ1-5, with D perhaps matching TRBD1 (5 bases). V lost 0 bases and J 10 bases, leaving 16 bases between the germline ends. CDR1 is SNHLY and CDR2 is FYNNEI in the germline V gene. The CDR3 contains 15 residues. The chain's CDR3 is CASSEAGQGTIPQHF. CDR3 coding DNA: TGTGCCAGCAGTGAAGCGGGGCAGGGTACCATCCCCCAGCATTTT.

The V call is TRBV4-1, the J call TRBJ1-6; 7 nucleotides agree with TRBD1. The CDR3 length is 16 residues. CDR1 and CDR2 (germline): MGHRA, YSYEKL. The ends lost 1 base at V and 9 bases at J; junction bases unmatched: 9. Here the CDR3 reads CASSQGQTGNASPLHF. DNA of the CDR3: TGCGCCAGCAGCCAAGGCCAGACAGGGAACGCTTCACCCCTCCACTTT.

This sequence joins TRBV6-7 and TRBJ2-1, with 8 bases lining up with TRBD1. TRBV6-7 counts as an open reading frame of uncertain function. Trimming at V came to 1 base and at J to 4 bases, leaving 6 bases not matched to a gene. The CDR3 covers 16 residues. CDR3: CASSYLDRERYNEQFF. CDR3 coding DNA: TGTGCCAGCAGTTACTTGGACAGGGAACGGTACAATGAGCAGTTCTTC.

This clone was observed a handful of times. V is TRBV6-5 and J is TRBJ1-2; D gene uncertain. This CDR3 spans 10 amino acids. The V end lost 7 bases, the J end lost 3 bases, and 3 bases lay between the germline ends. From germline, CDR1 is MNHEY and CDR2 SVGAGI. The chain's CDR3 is CASTDYGYTF. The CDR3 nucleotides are TGTGCCAGCACCGACTATGGCTACACCTTC.

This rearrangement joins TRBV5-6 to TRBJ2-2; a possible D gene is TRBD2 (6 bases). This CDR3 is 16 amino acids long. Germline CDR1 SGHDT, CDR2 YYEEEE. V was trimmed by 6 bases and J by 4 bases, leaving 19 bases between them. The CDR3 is CASNTPQGGFTGELFF. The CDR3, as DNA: TGTGCCAGCAACACCCCCCAAGGAGGGTTCACCGGGGAGCTGTTTTTT.

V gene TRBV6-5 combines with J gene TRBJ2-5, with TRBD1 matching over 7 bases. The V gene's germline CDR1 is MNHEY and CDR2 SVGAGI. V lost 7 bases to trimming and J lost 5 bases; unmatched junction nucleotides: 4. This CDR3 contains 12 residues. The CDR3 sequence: CASTQGWETQYF. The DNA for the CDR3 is TGTGCCAGCACACAGGGGTGGGAGACCCAGTACTTC.